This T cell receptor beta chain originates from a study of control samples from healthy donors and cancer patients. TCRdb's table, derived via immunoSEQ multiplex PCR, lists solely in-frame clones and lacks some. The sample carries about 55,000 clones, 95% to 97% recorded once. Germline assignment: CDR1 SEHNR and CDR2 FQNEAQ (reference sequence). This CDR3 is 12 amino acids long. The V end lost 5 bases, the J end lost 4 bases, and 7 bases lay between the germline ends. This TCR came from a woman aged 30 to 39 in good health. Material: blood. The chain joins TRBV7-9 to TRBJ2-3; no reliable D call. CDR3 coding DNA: TGTGCCAGCAGCAATAGTGCAGATACGCAGTATTTT. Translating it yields CASSNSADTQYF.